The 29 T cell receptor beta chains in this list originate from one sample, sequenced in a study of blood T cells in healthy people across ages. Primers used in a second PCR of about 7 to 12 cycles were a sample-barcoded 5' primer and a J-beta primer mix. TCRdb independently ran MiXCR on the 5' RACE reads; one entry per CDR3 protein. The sample lists 450,000 to 650,000 distinct CDR3 sequences, approximately 25% occurring once. These data also formed part of another study, on T cells of mothers and their children.

The sample taken for sequencing was blood. The receptors originated from a boy between 10 and 17 years old in good health.

This clonotype was detected a few times. This chain joins TRBV7-6 and TRBJ2-7, with 14 nucleotides matching TRBD2. CDR1 and CDR2 from the germline V gene are SGHVS and FNYEAQ. Trimming removed 5 bases from V and 5 bases from J; junction bases left unmatched: 11. CDR3 length equals 17 residues. CDR3 sequence reads: CASSKEIPGLAGDEQYF. As DNA, the CDR3 is TGTGCCAGCAGCAAAGAAATACCGGGACTAGCGGGGGACGAGCAGTACTTC.

The chain uses TRBV20-1 and TRBJ1-1; D call uncertain. The CDR3 loop spans 11 amino acids. Germline V gives CDR1 DFQATT, CDR2 SNEGSKA (reference sequence). Trimming left V 6 bases short and J 0 bases short, with 5 bases between. The chain's CDR3 is CSATMNTEAFF. CDR3 nucleotides: TGCAGTGCCACTATGAACACTGAAGCTTTCTTT.

V and J are TRBV6-5 and TRBJ1-5, with D possibly matching TRBD1 (5 bases). Germline assignment: CDR1 MNHEY and CDR2 SVGAGI. The V gene lost 7 bases and the J gene lost 7 bases, with 14 bases spanning the gap. The CDR3 sequence is 13 residues long. CDR3 coding DNA: TGTGCCAGCAAGGCAGGGAATGGACAGCCCCAGCATTTT. Protein: CASKAGNGQPQHF.

The chain couples TRBV6-2 or TRBV6-3 to TRBJ2-1; D ambiguous. The CDR3 runs 10 residues. Germline V lookup: CDR1 MNHEY, CDR2 SVGEGT. Deletions cut 7 bases from V and 8 bases from J, with 6 bases between. CDR3 sequence reads: CASTFDEQFF. CDR3 nucleotide sequence: TGTGCCAGCACTTTCGATGAGCAGTTCTTC.

This clonotype was seen a few times. The gene calls are TRBV7-2 and TRBJ2-2, with 14 bases matching TRBD2. Germline trimming cut 5 bases from V and 5 bases from J; bases unmatched to any gene: 10. The V gene's germline CDR1 is SGHTA and CDR2 FQGNSA. The CDR3 length is 18 residues. In DNA form, the CDR3 reads TGTGCCAGCAGCCCCGGACGGGGACTAGCGGGGGCAACCGGGGAGCTGTTTTTT. Its protein product is CASSPGRGLAGATGELFF.

This sequence joins TRBV7-2 and TRBJ2-3; 13 bases align to TRBD2. This CDR3 has 16 residues. The V segment lost 1 base and the J segment 4 bases; nucleotides outside the gene matches: 2. Looked up from germline, CDR1 is SGHTA and CDR2 is FQGNSA. The CDR3 DNA is TGTGCCAGCAGCTTAGTAGGACTAGCGGGAGCAGATACGCAGTATTTT. Amino acid sequence: CASSLVGLAGADTQYF.

This clonotype was counted a few times. The chain combines TRBV29-1 with TRBJ1-2; 9 bases line up with TRBD1. After removal of 6 bases from V and 4 bases from J, the junction contained 12 bases not matched to a gene. The germline V gene encodes CDR1 SQVTM and CDR2 ANQGSEA. The CDR3 is 15 amino acids. The CDR3 bases are TGCAGCGTCCTAGGAGGACAGGGGAATCCCTATGGCTACACCTTC. Encoded protein: CSVLGGQGNPYGYTF.

This clonotype was seen more than once but under ten times. The rearrangement uses TRBV27 and TRBJ1-4; D not resolved. The J call may not be correct, given that the DNA end is closer to TRBJ2-2. This CDR3 has 13 amino acids. CDR1 MNHEY and CDR2 SMNVEV come from the germline V gene (reference sequence). For the CDR3, the DNA is TGTGCCAGCAGTTTATTACCCGACAGGGAGCTGTTTTTT. Protein product: CASSLLPDRELFF.

This chain links TRBV9 with TRBJ2-7; 8 bases are shared with TRBD2. The CDR3 runs 14 residues. J lost 3 bases, V lost 3 bases, and 5 bases had no gene match. The germline V gene encodes CDR1 SGDLS and CDR2 YYNGEE. CDR3 sequence: CASSAATSDYEQYF. The CDR3 DNA follows: TGTGCCAGCAGCGCAGCGACTAGCGACTACGAGCAGTACTTC.

The rearrangement uses TRBV7-2 and TRBJ1-4; TRBD1 matches 7 bases. J gave up 7 bases and V 5 bases, and 13 bases lay outside the gene matches. The CDR3 length is 16 residues. Germline V CDR1 and CDR2: SGHTA, FQGNSA. The CDR3, as DNA: TGTGCCAGCAGCGTACAATCGACAGGGATGGCTGAAAAACTGTTTTTT. Encoded protein: CASSVQSTGMAEKLFF.

This clonotype was observed many times. J is TRBJ1-2 and V is TRBV7-3; 8 nucleotides agree with TRBD1. Germline CDR1 is SGHTA and CDR2 is FQGTGA. The CDR3 is 14 amino acids. Unmatched junction bases numbered 10, after V lost 6 bases and J lost 7 bases. The CDR3 loop is CASSPDRGGPGYTF. CDR3 sequence (DNA): TGTGCCAGCAGTCCCGACAGGGGTGGACCTGGCTACACCTTC. Supplemented by reference TRBV7-3 and TRBJ1-2, the full variable domain reads GAGVSQTPSNKVTEKGKYVELRCDPISGHTALYWYRQSLGQGPEFLIYFQGTGAADDSGLPNDRFFAVRPEGSVSTLKIQRTERGDSAVYLCASSPDRGGPGYTFGSGTRLTVV.

The chain joins TRBV4-3 to TRBJ2-5, with D unresolved. TRBJ2-7 explains the end of the DNA better; the J call may be wrong. This CDR3 region has 13 residues. Germline CDR1 LGHNA, CDR2 YSLEER. CDR3 nucleotide sequence: TGCGCCAGCAGCCAAGTAATTGGTTACGAGCAGTACTTC. Encoded protein: CASSQVIGYEQYF.

This clonotype was seen ten or more times. This CDR3 is CSASGAGSYFYEQYF. The CDR3 bases are TGCAGTGCTAGCGGAGCGGGGTCATATTTCTACGAGCAGTACTTC. The V and J genes are TRBV20-1 and TRBJ2-7; 7 bases match TRBD2. J gave up 3 bases and V 3 bases, and 11 bases lay outside the gene matches. The CDR3 is 15 amino acids. Germline lookup yields CDR1 DFQATT and CDR2 SNEGSKA (reference sequence).

This clonotype was picked up a small number of times. This chain links TRBV25-1 with TRBJ2-5; 9 positions match TRBD2. Germline-derived CDR1 and CDR2 are MGHDK and SYGVNS. V trimming: 1 base; J trimming: 0 bases; junction bases outside the gene matches: 6. There are 17 residues in the CDR3. The CDR3 nucleotides read TGTGCCAGCAGTGAATTGTTGGCTAGCGGGGACCAAGAGACCCAGTACTTC. Translating it yields CASSELLASGDQETQYF.

V is TRBV7-2 and J is TRBJ2-3; no definite D call. Per the germline V gene, CDR1 is SGHTA and CDR2 is FQGNSA. V was trimmed by 2 bases and J by 2 bases, leaving 11 bases between them. The CDR3 is made up of 15 amino acids. The DNA of the CDR3 is TGTGCCAGCAGCTTATATACAGCCTTCACAGATACGCAGTATTTT. It encodes CASSLYTAFTDTQYF.

CDR3 nucleotides: TGCGCCAGCAGCTTGGCGGGGACAGGGGGAGCGAACATTCAGTACTTC. Its protein is CASSLAGTGGANIQYF. J is TRBJ2-4 and V is TRBV5-1, with TRBD1 identical over 11 bases. The CDR3 has 16 residues. V lost 0 bases, J lost 7 bases, and 6 bases stayed unmatched. Germline V gene sequence: CDR1 SGHRS, CDR2 YFSETQ. Supplemented by reference TRBV5-1 and TRBJ2-4, the full variable domain reads KAGVTQTPRYLIKTRGQQVTLSCSPISGHRSVSWYQQTPGQGLQFLFEYFSETQRNKGNFPGRFSGRQFSNSRSEMNVSTLELGDSALYLCASSLAGTGGANIQYFGAGTRLSVL.

The V and J genes are TRBV7-6 and TRBJ2-5, with TRBD2 matching over 7 bases. The last part of the DNA fits TRBJ2-7 better; the J call may be wrong. CDR1 and CDR2 (germline): SGHVS, FNYEAQ. The CDR3 runs 15 residues. CDR3 protein: CASSLGAGAVYEQYF. DNA of the CDR3: TGTGCCAGCAGCTTAGGGGCGGGAGCGGTCTACGAGCAGTACTTC.

The chain joins TRBV15 to TRBJ1-5; no clear D. The CDR3 has 13 residues. Trimming shortened V by 1 base and J by 10 bases, and 11 bases separated the two germline ends. Germline CDR1 is LNHNV and CDR2 is YYDKDF (reference sequence). The CDR3 DNA reads as TGTGCCACCAGCAGAGGGGAGGGAAGCCCCCAGCATTTT. Encoded protein: CATSRGEGSPQHF.

V is TRBV7-9 and J is TRBJ1-1; weak D call: TRBD1 (5 bases). Trimming removed 5 bases at V and 8 bases at J, with 12 bases between. CDR1 SEHNR and CDR2 FQNEAQ come from the germline V gene (reference sequence). The CDR3 loop spans 12 amino acids. CDR3 nucleotide sequence: TGTGCCAGCAGCCGTCCGACAGAGGAAGCTTTCTTT. It codes for CASSRPTEEAFF.

The rearrangement links TRBV27 to TRBJ2-3; the D gene is possibly TRBD2 (6 bases). The CDR3 covers 14 residues. Germline lookup yields CDR1 MNHEY and CDR2 SMNVEV (reference sequence). V lost 3 bases to trimming and J lost 6 bases, with 13 bases between them. In DNA, the CDR3 is TGTGCCAGCAGTTTTGGGACTTGGGGGGATACGCAGTATTTT. As protein: CASSFGTWGDTQYF.

The chain carries TRBV14 and TRBJ2-5; the match to TRBD1 covers 10 bases. V lost 9 bases and J lost 4; bases outside the gene matches: 8. Germline V gives CDR1 SGHDN, CDR2 FVKESK. CDR3 length equals 14 residues. The CDR3 DNA sequence: TGTGCCAGTGACAGGGGGCCGGCTGGAGAGACCCAGTACTTC. Its translation: CASDRGPAGETQYF.

The chain uses TRBV5-5 and TRBJ1-3; 7 nucleotides match TRBD1. V lost 2 bases and J lost 4; bases outside the gene matches: 3. The CDR3 spans 14 residues. Germline V CDR1 and CDR2: SGHKS, YYEKEE (reference sequence). The CDR3 spells CASSFATGGNTIYF. DNA of the CDR3: TGTGCCAGCAGCTTTGCGACAGGGGGAAACACCATATATTTT.

In this sample, this clonotype turned up a few times. This rearrangement joins TRBV6-5 to TRBJ2-1; D unclear. CDR1 MNHEY and CDR2 SVGAGI come from the germline V gene. Trimming left V 7 bases short and J 0 bases short, with 10 bases between. CDR3 size: 14 residues. The CDR3: CASNSMNSYNEQFF. The CDR3, as DNA: TGTGCCAGCAACTCGATGAACTCCTACAATGAGCAGTTCTTC.

In this sample, this clonotype turned up a few times. This CDR3 reads CSAREGLAGGQDTQYF. The CDR3 nucleotides read TGCAGTGCTAGGGAGGGACTAGCGGGGGGGCAAGATACGCAGTATTTT. V is TRBV20-1 and J is TRBJ2-3; TRBD2 aligns across 16 bases. This CDR3 contains 16 residues. V shed 3 bases and J 5 bases; nucleotides not matched to a gene: 5. Per the germline V gene, CDR1 is DFQATT and CDR2 is SNEGSKA (reference sequence).

This clonotype was counted only a few times. This chain joins TRBV10-3 and TRBJ2-5; possible D gene TRBD2, 5 bases. V gave up 2 bases and J gave up 6 bases, with 7 bases separating them. Germline CDR1 reads ENHRY; CDR2 reads SYGVKD. The CDR3 is made up of 12 amino acids. CDR3 in DNA: TGTGCCATCAGTGAGGGAGGCCAGACCCAGTACTTC. It encodes CAISEGGQTQYF.

J is TRBJ1-3 and V is TRBV15; D is uncertain. The germline V and J ends were trimmed by 1 base and 0 bases, with 16 bases remaining between them. Per germline, CDR1 LNHNV and CDR2 YYDKDF (reference sequence). The CDR3 has 18 amino acids. The CDR3 nucleotides are TGTGCCACCAGCAGAGCCCGTCTCGGACTCAACTCTGGAAACACCATATATTTT. This encodes CATSRARLGLNSGNTIYF.

V is TRBV5-1 and J is TRBJ2-7; 8 bases map to TRBD2. The CDR3 sequence is 15 residues long. V lost 2 bases, J lost 6 bases, and 10 bases stayed unmatched. Germline CDR1 reads SGHRS; CDR2 reads YFSETQ. The CDR3 coding sequence is TGCGCCAGCAGCTTCATCGGGGGGGCCGTCCGCGAGCAGTACTTC. Translated, it gives CASSFIGGAVREQYF.

V gene TRBV15 combines with J gene TRBJ2-2; the D gene could be TRBD1 or TRBD2 (5 bases each). The CDR3 has 17 residues. Per germline, CDR1 LNHNV and CDR2 YYDKDF (reference sequence). With 0 bases removed from V and 0 bases from J, the gap between germline ends came to 11 bases. The CDR3 nucleotides are TGTGCCACCAGCAGAGATCGGGGCCTCACGAACACCGGGGAGCTGTTTTTT. Its protein product is CATSRDRGLTNTGELFF.

The chain links TRBV4-3 to TRBJ2-3; no clear D gene. The CDR3 extends over 14 amino acids. Trimming took 0 bases from V and 0 from J, leaving 4 bases between them. Germline CDR1 reads LGHNA; CDR2 reads YSLEER. The CDR3 here is CASSQDKSTDTQYF. The CDR3, as DNA: TGCGCCAGCAGCCAAGATAAAAGCACAGATACGCAGTATTTT.